This T cell receptor beta chain came from a study of T cell repertoires in cytomegalovirus infection. Study in general: Matching HLA type, along with CMV infection, was indicated by public TCR beta signatures.

In its sample, this clonotype was seen once. Antigen: not known. TCRdb called the reads again in MiXCR, with one record for every CDR3 protein. Of about a million distinct CDR3 sequences listed, roughly a third are singletons. General study results and limits: The ex vivo response was dominated by HLA-C-restricted CMV-specific TCR beta clonotypes.

The trim removed 4 bases at V and 3 bases at J, leaving 10 bases unmatched. This CDR3 has 16 residues. The germline gives CDR1 MGHRA, CDR2 YSYEKL. Sequencing used cultured CD8+ T cells from PBMCs, obtained from culture after CMV antigen stimulation. This clonotype was obtained from a human donor in good health (CMV status not recorded). Some clones in this sample may be carry-over from other donors' samples. The chain carries TRBV4-1 and TRBJ2-3; 7 bases are a match to TRBD1. CDR3 coding DNA: TGCGCCAGCAGCCCCCCAACAGGGGCAGAAACAGATACGCAGTATTTT. It codes for CASSPPTGAETDTQYF.